This T cell receptor (beta chain) is drawn from a study of T cell changes during pregnancy in multiple sclerosis. V lost 7 bases and J lost 0, with 14 bases in between. This CDR3 contains 14 residues. Germline CDR1 SGHRS, CDR2 YFSETQ. Sequencing was performed with immunoSEQ multiplex PCR; in TCRdb, only in-frame clones are kept and a portion is missing. The sample lists about 48,000 clones; approximately 95% were seen once. The V call is TRBV5-1, the J call TRBJ2-7, with a weak D call TRBD1 (6 bases). Sequenced here: CD4+ T cells from peripheral blood mononuclear cells, sampled in the first trimester of pregnancy. This TCR was sampled from a female donor with multiple sclerosis, enrolled in a pregnancy study. Written as DNA, the CDR3 is TGCGCCAGCGCCCCAGGGGACACCTCCTACGAGCAGTACTTC. Translating gives CASAPGDTSYEQYF.